This T cell receptor beta chain originates from a study of OX40 agonist ivuxolimab in advanced cancers. Background on the study: Three individuals attained partial responses, comprising one hepatocellular carcinoma case and two cutaneous melanoma cases.

Assay used: immunoSEQ multiplex PCR; TCRdb lists only in-frame clones, some missing. The sample lists around 66,000 clones, roughly nine tenths occurring once. Researchers took blood at baseline, on cycle 4 day 1, and on cycle 7 day 1. Germline V CDR1 and CDR2: SGHNT, YYREEE (reference sequence). V lost 2 bases to trimming and J lost 7 bases, with 10 bases between them. There are 13 residues in the CDR3. The sequence came from an adult with an advanced solid tumor such as melanoma, head and neck, liver or kidney cancer. The specimen comprised CD4+ or CD8+ T cells sorted from blood, sampled in a trial of the OX40 agonist ivuxolimab. This sequence joins TRBV5-4 and TRBJ1-5; weak D call: TRBD1 (6 bases). The CDR3 sequence: CASSLGGLQPQHF. As DNA, the CDR3 is TGTGCCAGCAGCTTAGGGGGATTGCAGCCCCAGCATTTT.